The 9 T cell receptor beta chains given below trace back to one sample, sequenced in a study of CD8 T cells in Susac syndrome. Random hexamers were used to reverse transcribe the RNA input (roughly 0.5 to 1 ug). One entry per CDR3 protein, called by TCRdb with MiXCR from the immunoSEQ multiplex PCR reads. The table has about 140,000 distinct CDR3 sequences, 95% seen once. Sequenced input: CD4+ T cells from PBMCs. Receptors were obtained from a human donor with Susac syndrome.

The rearrangement joins TRBV7-9 to TRBJ2-7, with D perhaps assigned TRBD1 or TRBD2 (6 bases each). There are 14 residues in the CDR3. V shed 5 bases and J shed 3 bases, with 14 bases lying between them. Germline V gene data show CDR1 as SEHNR and CDR2 as FQNEAQ (reference sequence). CDR3 nucleotide sequence: TGTGCCAGCAGCCGGGGGCGTGGCAGCTACGAGCAGTACTTC. Amino acids: CASSRGRGSYEQYF.

The V call is TRBV6-5, the J call TRBJ1-2, with D perhaps matching TRBD1 (5 bases). Trimming removed 2 bases from V and 4 bases from J, with 20 bases in between. CDR3 length equals 17 residues. Germline V CDR1 and CDR2: MNHEY, SVGAGI. CDR3: CASSYLPSRDGIYGYTF. The CDR3 DNA follows: TGTGCCAGCAGTTACCTCCCTAGCCGGGACGGAATCTATGGCTACACCTTC.

V gene TRBV3-1 combines with J gene TRBJ2-3; D might be TRBD1 (6 bases). Germline CDR1 is LGHDT and CDR2 is YNNKEL (reference sequence). The CDR3 extends over 16 amino acids. V lost 4 bases to trimming and J lost 4 bases, with 18 bases between them. The CDR3 reads CASSPYRERGADTQYF. As DNA, the CDR3 is TGTGCCAGCAGCCCCTACAGGGAAAGGGGTGCAGATACGCAGTATTTT.

This chain connects TRBV20-1 to TRBJ2-1, with D perhaps matching TRBD1 (6 bases). V was shortened by 5 bases and J by 4 bases, with 21 bases between the two germline ends. Germline V lookup: CDR1 DFQATT, CDR2 SNEGSKA (reference sequence). The CDR3 totals 16 residues. This CDR3 is CSAGATNRDSYNEQFF. CDR3 sequence (DNA): TGCAGTGCTGGCGCTACAAACAGGGATTCGTACAATGAGCAGTTCTTC.

The chain carries TRBV30 and TRBJ1-1; the D gene is possibly TRBD1 (5 bases). Germline CDR1 GTSNPN, CDR2 SVGIG (reference sequence). This CDR3 has 13 amino acids. V lost 0 bases and J lost 4, with 9 bases in between. The CDR3 region has the DNA TGTGCCTGGAGTGTTGGAGGGGCCACTGAAGCTTTCTTT. Protein sequence: CAWSVGGATEAFF. The full variable domain, rest sourced from reference TRBV30 and TRBJ1-1, is SQTIHQWPATLVQPVGSPLSLECTVEGTSNPNLYWYRQAAGRGLQLLFYSVGIGQISSEVPQNLSASRPQDRQFILSSKKLLLSDSGFYLCAWSVGGATEAFFGQGTRLTVV.

This clonotype was counted only a few times. The chain uses TRBV7-2 and TRBJ2-3, with unresolved D. Trimming removed 2 bases from V and 5 bases from J, with 8 bases in between. Germline lookup yields CDR1 SGHTA and CDR2 FQGNSA. The CDR3 is made up of 13 amino acids. CDR3 sequence (DNA): TGTGCCAGCAGCTTACATTCTCAAGATACGCAGTATTTT. It specifies CASSLHSQDTQYF.

The chain uses TRBV30 and TRBJ2-7; tentatively, D is TRBD1 (6 bases). The V end lost 2 bases, the J end lost 2 bases, and 16 bases lay between the germline ends. The CDR3 has 15 residues. Germline loops: CDR1 GTSNPN, CDR2 SVGIG (reference sequence). For the CDR3, the DNA is TGTGCCTGGAGTAGTTCGGGACAAGACGCCTACGAGCAGTACTTC. Amino acid sequence: CAWSSSGQDAYEQYF.

The chain links TRBV29-1 to TRBJ2-7, with 8 bases identical to TRBD1. The CDR3 has 15 residues. CDR1 is SQVTM, CDR2 ANQGSEA, per germline. V shed 7 bases, J shed 2 bases, and the junction held 13 bases outside the gene matches. The CDR3 nucleotides read TGCAGCGCCAACGGCGGGACAGGTTATACCTACGAGCAGTACTTC. Residues: CSANGGTGYTYEQYF.

V and J are TRBV5-1 and TRBJ2-7; 10 nucleotides line up with TRBD1. The germline gives CDR1 SGHRS, CDR2 YFSETQ. The ends lost 4 bases at V and 4 bases at J; junction bases unmatched: 2. The CDR3 runs 13 residues. The CDR3 DNA reads TGCGCCAGCAGCCCGGACAGGGGGTACGAGCAGTACTTC. Protein product: CASSPDRGYEQYF.